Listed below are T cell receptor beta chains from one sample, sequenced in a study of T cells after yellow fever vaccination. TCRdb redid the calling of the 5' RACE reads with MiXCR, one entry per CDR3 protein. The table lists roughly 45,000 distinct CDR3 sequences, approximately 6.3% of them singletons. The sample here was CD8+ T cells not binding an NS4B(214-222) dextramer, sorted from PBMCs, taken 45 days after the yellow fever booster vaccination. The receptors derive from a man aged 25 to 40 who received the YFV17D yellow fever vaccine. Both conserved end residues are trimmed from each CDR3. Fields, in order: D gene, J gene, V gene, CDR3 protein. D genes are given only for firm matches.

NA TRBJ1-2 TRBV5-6 ASSSDGAYGYT
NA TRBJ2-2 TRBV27 ASSDTQGGELF
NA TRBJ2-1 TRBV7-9 ASSLANLGREEQF
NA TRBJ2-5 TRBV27 ASSLFLGETQY
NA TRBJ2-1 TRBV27 ASSLLVGGRGDEQF
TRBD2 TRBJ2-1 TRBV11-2 ASRPGEREGYNEQF
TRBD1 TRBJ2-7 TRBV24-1 ATSDGTDYEQY
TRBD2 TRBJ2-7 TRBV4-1 ASSPQRGYEQY
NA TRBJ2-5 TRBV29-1 SVEGNQETQY
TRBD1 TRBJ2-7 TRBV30 AWSSQGAEQY
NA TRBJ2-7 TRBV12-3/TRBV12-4 ASSFLVGPAYEQY
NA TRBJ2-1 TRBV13 ASSFPGNEQF
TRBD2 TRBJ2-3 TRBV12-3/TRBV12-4 ASSFSAGVADTQY
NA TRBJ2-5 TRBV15 ATSRDRGPGTQY
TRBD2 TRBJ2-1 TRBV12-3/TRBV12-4 ASSLAGTSGSGNEQF
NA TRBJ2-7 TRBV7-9 ALGAGEQY
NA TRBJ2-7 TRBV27 ASSLQPEDYEQY
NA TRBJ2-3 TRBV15 ATSREPGSTDTQY
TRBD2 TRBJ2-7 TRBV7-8 ASSSRLAGPLSYEQY
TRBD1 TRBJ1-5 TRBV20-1 SATSPGQGYSNQPQH
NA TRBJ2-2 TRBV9 ASSVGEQGTNTGELF
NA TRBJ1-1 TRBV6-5 ASSAGQEAF
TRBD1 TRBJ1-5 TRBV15 ATSRRGRIDQPQH
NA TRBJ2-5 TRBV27 ASSPRFQETQY
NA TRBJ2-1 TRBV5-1 ASSLDGTEQF
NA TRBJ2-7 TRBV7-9 ASSPEVGGIPYEQY
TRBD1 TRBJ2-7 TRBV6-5 ASNPGGTGGHEQY
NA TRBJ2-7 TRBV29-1 SVESLAPPYEQY
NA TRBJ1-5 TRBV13 ASSQTGVNQPQH
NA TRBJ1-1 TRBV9 ASSVGRGGGTEAF
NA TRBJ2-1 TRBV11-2 ASSLEGRAHEQF
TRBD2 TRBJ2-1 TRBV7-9 ASSLETSASYNEQF
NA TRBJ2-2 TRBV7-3 ASAPYWEPTGELF
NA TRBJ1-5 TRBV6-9 ASSLPGGLIQPQH
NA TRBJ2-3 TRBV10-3 AISEDTVDTQY
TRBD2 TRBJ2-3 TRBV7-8 ASSLAGRTSVTDTQC
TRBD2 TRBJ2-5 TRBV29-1 SVNAPGTSEETQY
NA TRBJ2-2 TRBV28 ASSLQQWTGELF
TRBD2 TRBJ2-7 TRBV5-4 ASSDDSSGTSYEQY
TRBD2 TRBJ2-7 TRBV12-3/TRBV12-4 ASKGLAGGNYEQY
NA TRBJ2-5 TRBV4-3 ASSHFLTGGETQY
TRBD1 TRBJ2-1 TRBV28 ASSSPGTGDDFYEQF
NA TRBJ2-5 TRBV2 AKDGTPVGETQY
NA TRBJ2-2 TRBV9 ASSGTGTGELF
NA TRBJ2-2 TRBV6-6 ASSLTGELF
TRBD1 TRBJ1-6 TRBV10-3 AIRPSKTGGPPLH